This T cell receptor beta chain originates from a study of regulatory T cells in long-lasting Graves disease. About the research overall: The criterion for persistent Graves' disease was over 5 years of antithyroid drugs with positive TSH receptor antibodies.

Time point in this sample: persistent/refractory GD, antithyroid drugs over 5 years with positive TRAb. With RNA extracted from PBMCs as input, the TCR library was made. Peripheral blood, 7.5 to 9.5 milliliters per patient, was collected in EDTA tubes. In building TCR beta libraries, iRepertoire HTBI primers were used together with Arm-PCR of CDR3 regions. TCRdb passed the multiplex PCR reads through MiXCR, listing each CDR3 protein once. The repertoire holds roughly 450,000 distinct CDR3 sequences, with around 22% as singletons. Of note for this clonotype: Its antigen is unknown.

General observations from the study: Persistent disease exhibited a predilection for TRBV28, TRBJ1-2 and TRBJ2-5. TCR diversity was lower in persistent than newly diagnosed Graves' disease.

CDR1 LNHDA and CDR2 SQIVND come from the germline V gene (reference sequence). The V end lost 3 bases, the J end lost 3 bases, and 15 bases lay between the germline ends. The CDR3 is made up of 15 amino acids. This clonotype originated in a female donor with Graves disease. The chain carries TRBV19 and TRBJ2-7; perhaps TRBD1 as D (7 bases). Sequenced material: peripheral blood mononuclear cells (PBMCs), taken when the disease was refractory, from a patient treated with antithyroid drugs. The CDR3 protein is CASSILTGDFYEQYF. The CDR3 nucleotides are TGTGCCAGTAGTATCTTAACAGGGGACTTCTACGAGCAGTACTTC.